One and the same sample provided the 10 T cell receptor beta chains below, sequenced in a study of blood T cell repertoires in COVID-19. Libraries were prepared by immunoSEQ multiplex PCR; TCRdb keeps only in-frame clonotypes and omits some of them. This table has about 100,000 clones, 88% appearing once. Sequencing was performed on peripheral blood. Every receptor here comes from a woman aged 55 to 70 with acute or convalescent COVID-19.

The J gene is TRBJ2-3, the V gene TRBV24-1; 11 bases map to TRBD1. The V segment lost 5 bases and the J segment 4 bases; nucleotides outside the gene matches: 7. This CDR3 contains 16 residues. Germline lookup yields CDR1 KGHDR and CDR2 SFDVKD. CDR3: CATSVPKGQGADTQYF. CDR3 bases: TGTGCCACCAGTGTCCCTAAGGGACAGGGGGCAGATACGCAGTATTTT.

For this clone: The junction shows a germline mismatch at one end, possibly a read error. The genes are TRBV7-8 and TRBJ1-2, with 7 bases aligning to TRBD1. Germline V gene lookup returns CDR1 SGHVS and CDR2 FQNEAQ. The CDR3 totals 17 residues. CDR3 nucleotide sequence: TGTGCCAGCAGCCTGAGACAGGGTTCCTCCCGCCTCTATGGCTACACTTTC. Its translation: CASSLRQGSSRLYGYTF.

The V and J genes are TRBV30 and TRBJ2-7, with no clear D. CDR1 is GTSNPN and CDR2 is SVGIG in the germline V gene (reference sequence). There are 12 residues in the CDR3. The V end was cut by 1 base, the J end by 3 bases, with 7 bases between. Here the CDR3 reads CAWSETNYEQYV. CDR3 in DNA: TGTGCCTGGAGTGAAACTAACTACGAGCAGTACGTC.

The chain has TRBV19 and TRBJ2-5, with 8 bases matching TRBD1. Germline-derived CDR1 and CDR2 are LNHDA and SQIVND (reference sequence). V gave up 1 base and J gave up 4 bases; unmatched junction bases: 8. CDR3 size: 16 residues. The CDR3 DNA sequence: TGTGCCAGTAGTATAGCGAAGGCAGGGGGCGGAGAGACCCAGTACTTC. Translated, it gives CASSIAKAGGGETQYF.

In this sample, this clone turned up once. The chain joins TRBV27 to TRBJ2-3; 7 bases are shared with TRBD2. V lost 5 bases, J lost 5 bases, and 16 bases stayed unmatched. The germline V gene has CDR1 MNHEY and CDR2 SMNVEV (reference sequence). This CDR3 is 17 amino acids long. Written as DNA, the CDR3 is TGTGCCAGCAGTCGGACGGGGGTGGGAGGGCCGAGAGATACGCAGTATTTT. Its translation: CASSRTGVGGPRDTQYF.

The sample holds one count of this clone. The gene calls are TRBV2 and TRBJ1-1; tentatively, D is TRBD1 (5 bases). This CDR3 has 19 residues. The V gene lost 3 bases and the J gene lost 8 bases, with 31 bases spanning the gap. In germline, CDR1 is SNHLY, CDR2 FYNNEI. The CDR3 sequence is CASSDGGLGISLRGTEAFF. The DNA for the CDR3 is TGTGCCAGCAGTGATGGAGGGTTAGGCATCAGTTTAAGGGGAACCGAAGCTTTCTTT.

The rearrangement links TRBV7-3 to TRBJ1-1; D gene ambiguous. The germline CDR1 and CDR2 sequences are SGHTA and FQGTGA. V was trimmed by 5 bases and J by 1 base, leaving 14 bases between them. The CDR3 is 15 residues long. The CDR3 DNA follows: TGTGCCAGCAGCGAGGGTATTGGGGAGAACACTGAAGCTTTCTTT. It translates to CASSEGIGENTEAFF.

The V and J genes are TRBV7-9 and TRBJ1-1; 11 bases are a match to TRBD1. The CDR3 runs 15 residues. Per the germline V gene, CDR1 is SEHNR and CDR2 is FQNEAQ (reference sequence). Trimming at V came to 6 bases and at J to 1 base, leaving 4 bases not matched to a gene. The CDR3: CASRGGTGGNTEAFF. The CDR3 bases are TGTGCCAGCAGGGGCGGGACAGGGGGGAACACTGAAGCTTTCTTT.

The V and J genes are TRBV9 and TRBJ2-1; 12 nucleotides match TRBD2. Germline V gives CDR1 SGDLS, CDR2 YYNGEE. CDR3 length equals 17 residues. V lost 3 bases to trimming and J lost 3 bases; unmatched junction nucleotides: 7. The CDR3 DNA reads as TGTGCCAGCAGCGCGCCGCGGACTAGCGGGGTCTACAATGAGCAGTTCTTC. Residues: CASSAPRTSGVYNEQFF. The full variable domain, with the rest looked up from reference TRBV9 and TRBJ2-1, is DSGVTQTPKHLITATGQRVTLRCSPRSGDLSVYWYQQSLDQGLQFLIQYYNGEERAKGNILERFSAQQFPDLHSELNLSSLELGDSALYFCASSAPRTSGVYNEQFFGPGTRLTVL.

The chain joins TRBV11-2 to TRBJ2-1; TRBD2 aligns across 9 bases. With V trimmed by 4 bases and J by 5 bases, 9 bases remained unmatched. In germline, CDR1 is SGHAT, CDR2 FQNNGV. The CDR3 spans 16 residues. For the CDR3, the DNA is TGTGCCAGCAGCTCACCGGGACTAGCACTAGACAATGAGCAGTTCTTC. Translating gives CASSSPGLALDNEQFF. The full variable domain, completed using reference TRBV11-2 and TRBJ2-1, is EAGVAQSPRYKIIEKRQSVAFWCNPISGHATLYWYQQILGQGPKLLIQFQNNGVVDDSQLPKDRFSAERLKGVDSTLKIQPAKLEDSAVYLCASSSPGLALDNEQFFGPGTRLTVL.